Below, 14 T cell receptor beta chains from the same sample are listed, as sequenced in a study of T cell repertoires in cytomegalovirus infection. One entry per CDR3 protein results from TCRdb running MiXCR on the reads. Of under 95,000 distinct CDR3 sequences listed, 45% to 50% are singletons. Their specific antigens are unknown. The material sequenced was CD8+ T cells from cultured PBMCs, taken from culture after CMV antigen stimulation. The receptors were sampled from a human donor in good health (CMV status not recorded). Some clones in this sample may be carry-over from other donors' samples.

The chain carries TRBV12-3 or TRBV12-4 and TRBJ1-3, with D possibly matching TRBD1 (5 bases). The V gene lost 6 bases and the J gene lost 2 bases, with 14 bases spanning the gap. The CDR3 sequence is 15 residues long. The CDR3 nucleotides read TGTGCCAGCAGCCCGGGAGGGGCCCCTGGAAACACCATATATTTT. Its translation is CASSPGGAPGNTIYF.

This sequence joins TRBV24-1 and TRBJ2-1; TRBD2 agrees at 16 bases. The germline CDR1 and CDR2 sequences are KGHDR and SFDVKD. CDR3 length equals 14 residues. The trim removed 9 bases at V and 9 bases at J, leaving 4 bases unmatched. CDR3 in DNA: TGTGCCACCCTTGGGACTAGCGGGAGGGGTGAGCAGTTCTTC. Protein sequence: CATLGTSGRGEQFF.

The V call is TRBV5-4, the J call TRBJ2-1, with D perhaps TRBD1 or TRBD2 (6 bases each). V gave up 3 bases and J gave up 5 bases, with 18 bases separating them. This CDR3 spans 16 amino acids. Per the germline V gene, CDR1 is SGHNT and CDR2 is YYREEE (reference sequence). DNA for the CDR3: TGTGCCAGCAGCTGGAGGGGTGGGGGGCCGAACAATGAGCAGTTCTTC. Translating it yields CASSWRGGGPNNEQFF.

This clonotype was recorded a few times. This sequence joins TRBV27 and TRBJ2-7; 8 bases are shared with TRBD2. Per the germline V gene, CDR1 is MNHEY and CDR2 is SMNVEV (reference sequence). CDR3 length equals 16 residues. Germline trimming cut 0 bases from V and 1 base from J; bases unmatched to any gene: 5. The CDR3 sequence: CASSLSQRESSYEQYF. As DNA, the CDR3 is TGTGCCAGCAGTTTATCCCAGCGGGAGTCATCCTACGAGCAGTACTTC.

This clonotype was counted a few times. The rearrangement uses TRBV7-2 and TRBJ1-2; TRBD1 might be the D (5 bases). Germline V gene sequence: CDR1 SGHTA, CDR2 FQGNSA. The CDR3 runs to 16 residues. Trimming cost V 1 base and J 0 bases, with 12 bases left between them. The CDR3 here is CASSLDGAGTNYGYTF. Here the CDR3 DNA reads TGTGCCAGCAGCTTAGACGGGGCAGGGACTAACTATGGCTACACCTTC.

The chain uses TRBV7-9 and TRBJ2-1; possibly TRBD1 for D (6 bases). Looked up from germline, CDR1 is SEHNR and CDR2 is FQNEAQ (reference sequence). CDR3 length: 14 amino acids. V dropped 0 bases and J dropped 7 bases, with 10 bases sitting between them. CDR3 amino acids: CASSLAVQGNEQFF. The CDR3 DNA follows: TGTGCCAGCAGCTTAGCGGTACAGGGTAATGAGCAGTTCTTC.

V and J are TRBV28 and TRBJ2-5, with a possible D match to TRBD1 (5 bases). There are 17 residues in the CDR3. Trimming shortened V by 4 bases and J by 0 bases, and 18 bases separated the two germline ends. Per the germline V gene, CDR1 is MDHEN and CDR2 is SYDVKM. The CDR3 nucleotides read TGTGCCAGCAGTTCCACCCTACCCTCAGGGTACCAAGAGACCCAGTACTTC. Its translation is CASSSTLPSGYQETQYF.

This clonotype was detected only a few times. The CDR3 spells CASSLVQAKETQYF. Here the CDR3 DNA reads TGTGCCAGCAGCTTAGTTCAGGCTAAGGAGACCCAGTACTTC. This chain joins TRBV7-9 and TRBJ2-5; unclear D gene. The germline V and J ends were trimmed by 1 base and 5 bases, with 11 bases remaining between them. Germline CDR1 and CDR2: SEHNR and FQNEAQ (reference sequence). The CDR3 has 14 amino acids. Supplemented by reference TRBV7-9 and TRBJ2-5, the full variable domain reads DTGVSQNPRHKITKRGQNVTFRCDPISEHNRLYWYRQTLGQGPEFLTYFQNEAQLEKSRLLSDRFSAERPKGSFSTLEIQRTEQGDSAMYLCASSLVQAKETQYFGPGTRLLVL.

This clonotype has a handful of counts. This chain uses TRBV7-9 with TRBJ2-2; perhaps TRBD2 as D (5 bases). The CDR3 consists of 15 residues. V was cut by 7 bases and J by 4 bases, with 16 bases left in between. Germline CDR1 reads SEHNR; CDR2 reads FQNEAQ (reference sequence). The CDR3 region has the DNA TGTGCCAGCATCTCAAGGAGGCGCGGCACCGGGGAGCTGTTTTTT. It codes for CASISRRRGTGELFF.

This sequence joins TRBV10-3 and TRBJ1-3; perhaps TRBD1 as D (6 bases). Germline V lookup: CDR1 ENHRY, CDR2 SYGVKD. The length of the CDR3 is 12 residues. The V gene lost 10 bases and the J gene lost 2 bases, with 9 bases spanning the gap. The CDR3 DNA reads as TGTGCCACCGGACAGCCTGGAAACACCATATATTTT. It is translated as CATGQPGNTIYF.

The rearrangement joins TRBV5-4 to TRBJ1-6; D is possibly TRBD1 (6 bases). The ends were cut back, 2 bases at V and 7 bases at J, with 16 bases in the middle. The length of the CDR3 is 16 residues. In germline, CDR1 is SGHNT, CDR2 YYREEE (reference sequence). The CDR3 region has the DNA TGTGCCAGCAGCTTACGGCGTGAGACAGGCAATTCACCCCTCCACTTT. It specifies CASSLRRETGNSPLHF.

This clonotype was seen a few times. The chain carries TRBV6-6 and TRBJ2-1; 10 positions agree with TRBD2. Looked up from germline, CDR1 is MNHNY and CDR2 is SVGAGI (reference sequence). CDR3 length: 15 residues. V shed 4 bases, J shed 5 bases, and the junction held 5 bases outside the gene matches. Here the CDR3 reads CASSFSGRPNNEQFF. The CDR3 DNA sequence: TGTGCCAGCAGTTTTAGCGGGAGGCCGAACAATGAGCAGTTCTTC.

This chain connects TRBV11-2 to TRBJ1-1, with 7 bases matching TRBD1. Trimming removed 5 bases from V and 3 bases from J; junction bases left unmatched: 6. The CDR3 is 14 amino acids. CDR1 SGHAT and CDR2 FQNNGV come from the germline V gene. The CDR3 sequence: CASSRRQGYTEAFF. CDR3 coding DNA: TGTGCCAGCAGCCGCAGACAGGGTTACACTGAAGCTTTCTTT. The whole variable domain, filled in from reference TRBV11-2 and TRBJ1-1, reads EAGVAQSPRYKIIEKRQSVAFWCNPISGHATLYWYQQILGQGPKLLIQFQNNGVVDDSQLPKDRFSAERLKGVDSTLKIQPAKLEDSAVYLCASSRRQGYTEAFFGQGTRLTVV.

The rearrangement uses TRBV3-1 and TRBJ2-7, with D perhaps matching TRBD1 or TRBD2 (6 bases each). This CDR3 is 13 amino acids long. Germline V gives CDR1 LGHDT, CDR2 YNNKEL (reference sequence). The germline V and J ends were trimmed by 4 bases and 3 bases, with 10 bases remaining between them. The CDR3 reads CASSPRDNYEQYF. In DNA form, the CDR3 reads TGTGCCAGCAGCCCGCGGGACAACTACGAGCAGTACTTC.